This is a list of T cell receptor beta chains from one sample in a study of CD4 T cells in relation to SARS-CoV-2 and coronaviruses. Assay used: immunoSEQ multiplex PCR; TCRdb lists only in-frame clones, some missing. The repertoire holds 37,000 or so clones, 80% to 90% seen once, with about 3% in the top ten. The sample taken for sequencing was memory CD4+ T cells from PBMCs. The receptors were gathered from an adult with COVID-19. CDR3s include the opening cysteine and the closing phenylalanine or tryptophan. D genes are given only for firm matches. Not all rows give a size; the values are once, few, many and, for expanded clones, a class.

CDR3aa | CDR3nt | j_gene | abundance | v_gene | d_gene
CASSLEGTIRALHF | TGCGCCAGCAGCTTGGAGGGGACAATTAGAGCCCTCCACTTT | TRBJ1-6 | NA | TRBV5-1 | NA
CASSRVGAGANVLTF | TGTGCCAGCAGCCGTGTAGGAGCTGGGGCCAACGTCCTGACTTTC | TRBJ2-6 | NA | TRBV7-8 | NA
CASSGFSGGYNEQFF | TGTGCCAGCAGTGGGTTCAGCGGGGGATACAATGAGCAGTTCTTC | TRBJ2-1 | NA | TRBV2 | TRBD2
CASSSPGTGFYNEQFF | TGTGCCAGCAGCTCGCCCGGGACAGGGTTCTACAATGAGCAGTTCTTC | TRBJ2-1 | NA | TRBV5-4 | TRBD1
CASSFEGGGTDTQYF | TGCGCCAGCAGCTTTGAGGGAGGGGGCACAGATACGCAGTATTTT | TRBJ2-3 | NA | TRBV5-1 | TRBD2
CASRGQKETQYF | TGTGCCAGTAGGGGACAGAAAGAGACCCAGTACTTC | TRBJ2-5 | NA | TRBV11-2 | TRBD1
CASSWDPDTGELFF | TGTGCCAGCAGCTGGGATCCGGACACCGGGGAGCTGTTTTTT | TRBJ2-2 | NA | TRBV5-6 | NA
CASSPNRQGRNSPLHF | TGTGCCAGCTCACCCAACCGACAGGGCCGCAATTCACCCCTCCACTTT | TRBJ1-6 | NA | TRBV18 | TRBD1
CASSLEGSGTWETQYF | TGCGCCAGCAGCTTGGAGGGTAGCGGAACCTGGGAGACCCAGTACTTC | TRBJ2-5 | NA | TRBV5-1 | NA
CASSSTGEAYEKLFF | TGTGCCAGCAGCTCCACAGGGGAGGCTTATGAAAAACTGTTTTTT | TRBJ1-4 | once | TRBV7-9 | TRBD1
CASSPPTSGDNEQFF | TGTGCCAGCTCACCACCGACTAGCGGTGACAATGAGCAGTTCTTC | TRBJ2-1 | NA | TRBV18 | TRBD2
CASSPRPGELFF | TGTGCCAGCAGCCCAAGACCCGGGGAGCTGTTTTTT | TRBJ2-2 | NA | TRBV11-2 | NA
CASSLQAGASYNEQFF | TGTGCCAGCAGTCTCCAAGCGGGAGCGTCCTACAATGAGCAGTTCTTC | TRBJ2-1 | NA | TRBV2 | TRBD2
CASSPRVREAEAFF | TGTGCCAGCTCACCACGCGTCAGGGAGGCTGAAGCTTTCTTT | TRBJ1-1 | NA | TRBV18 | NA
CASSQEGETQYF | TGTGCCAGCAGCCAAGAAGGAGAGACCCAGTACTTC | TRBJ2-5 | NA | TRBV7-9 | NA
CASSFTGPSYNEQFF | TGCGCCAGCAGCTTCACGGGACCCTCCTACAATGAGCAGTTCTTC | TRBJ2-1 | NA | TRBV5-1 | NA
CASSLAVRSETQYF | TGTGCCAGCAGCTTAGCAGTCCGGTCTGAGACCCAGTACTTC | TRBJ2-5 | once | TRBV7-6 | NA
CSAKVARGSYEQYF | TGCAGCGCCAAGGTGGCCAGGGGATCCTACGAGCAGTACTTC | TRBJ2-7 | NA | TRBV29-1 | NA